The 30 T cell receptor beta chains below come from one sample, sequenced in a study of blood T cell repertoires in COVID-19. The table came from immunoSEQ multiplex PCR; TCRdb's copy has only in-frame clones and leaves some out. The sample consists of around 250,000 clones, roughly 80% of them appearing once. Sequences were obtained from PBMCs or T cells enriched from blood (not recorded which). These receptor sequences come from a man between 35 and 55 years old who had been exposed to COVID-19.

V and J are TRBV19 and TRBJ1-2; 9 nucleotides agree with TRBD1. V trimming: 9 bases; J trimming: 2 bases; junction bases outside the gene matches: 7. Germline V gene data show CDR1 as LNHDA and CDR2 as SQIVND (reference sequence). The length of the CDR3 is 14 residues. CDR3 nucleotide sequence: TGTGCCAGCCAGATCGGGACAGGGAACTATGGCTACACCTTC. This codes for CASQIGTGNYGYTF.

CDR3 sequence: CASRGTSSYNEQFF. The CDR3 DNA reads TGCGCCAGCAGGGGGACTAGCTCCTACAATGAGCAGTTCTTC. This chain uses TRBV23-1 with TRBJ2-1, with 8 bases matching TRBD2. TRBV23-1 is identified as an open reading frame with a role that is uncertain. Losses at the gene ends were 6 bases for V and 0 bases for J; bases not matched to a gene: 1. This CDR3 has 14 residues.

The chain carries TRBV25-1 and TRBJ1-2, with D unclear. The CDR3 totals 11 residues. Germline-derived CDR1 and CDR2 are MGHDK and SYGVNS. V was pared by 8 bases and J by 6 bases, with 10 bases between. The CDR3 sequence is CASWRAHGYTF. CDR3 nucleotide sequence: TGTGCCAGCTGGCGGGCCCATGGCTACACCTTC.

The chain uses TRBV7-2 and TRBJ1-1, with 7 bases identical to TRBD1. CDR1 and CDR2 (germline): SGHTA, FQGNSA. This CDR3 has 14 residues. The junction had 5 bases not matched to a gene; V was cut back by 2 bases and J by 5 bases. CDR3 sequence reads: CASSLKRGPTEAFF. The DNA of the CDR3 is TGTGCCAGCAGCTTAAAGAGGGGGCCAACTGAAGCTTTCTTT.

This chain uses TRBV24-1 with TRBJ2-3; 9 positions agree with TRBD1. The CDR3 totals 15 residues. V lost 7 bases, J lost 3 bases, and 7 bases stayed unmatched. The germline gives CDR1 KGHDR, CDR2 SFDVKD. The CDR3 DNA reads TGTGCCACCAGCCCCCGACAGGGGGGGACAGATACGCAGTATTTT. Protein product: CATSPRQGGTDTQYF.

CDR3 DNA sequence: TGTGCCAGCAGCCCACTGACTAGCGGGAGACCTGAGCAGTTCTTC. Protein: CASSPLTSGRPEQFF. The chain joins TRBV13 to TRBJ2-1, with TRBD2 identical over 12 bases. The germline V gene encodes CDR1 PRHDT and CDR2 FYEKMQ (reference sequence). The CDR3 runs to 15 residues. With 5 bases clipped from V and 9 bases from J, the junction kept 8 bases outside the gene matches.

The chain links TRBV5-6 to TRBJ1-1; no firm D call. CDR1 SGHDT and CDR2 YYEEEE come from the germline V gene. The CDR3 is made up of 14 amino acids. Between the trimmed V and J ends, which lost 4 bases and 6 bases, there was a span of 16 bases. In DNA form, the CDR3 reads TGTGCCAGCAGCGTACCGGGCGGAGGGCCTGAAGCTTTCTTT. This translates into CASSVPGGGPEAFF.

The chain links TRBV5-4 to TRBJ2-3; 7 nucleotides line up with TRBD2. CDR3 length: 15 residues. V lost 2 bases and J lost 6; bases outside the gene matches: 9. Germline V gene lookup returns CDR1 SGHNT and CDR2 YYREEE (reference sequence). The chain's CDR3 is CASSFGGRWTDTQYF. The CDR3 DNA sequence: TGTGCCAGCAGCTTTGGCGGGAGATGGACGGATACGCAGTATTTT.

This rearrangement joins TRBV18 to TRBJ2-7; perhaps TRBD2 as D (6 bases). The CDR3 is made up of 15 amino acids. Looked up from germline, CDR1 is KGHSH and CDR2 is LQKENI. V lost 3 bases and J lost 4, with 16 bases in between. The CDR3 here is CASSPTGRKTYEQYF. In nucleotides, the CDR3 is TGTGCCAGCTCACCTACTGGGAGGAAGACGTACGAGCAGTACTTC. The complete variable domain, with remaining parts taken from reference TRBV18 and TRBJ2-7, reads NAGVMQNPRHLVRRRGQEARLRCSPMKGHSHVYWYRQLPEEGLKFMVYLQKENIIDESGMPKERFSAEFPKEGPSILRIQQVVRGDSAAYFCASSPTGRKTYEQYFGPGTRLTVT.

This chain connects TRBV5-8 to TRBJ2-1; 13 bases map to TRBD2. After removal of 3 bases from V and 7 bases from J, the junction contained 10 bases not matched to a gene. CDR3 size: 17 residues. Germline V gives CDR1 SGHTS, CDR2 YDEGEE. The CDR3: CASSWSRTSGSVNEQFF. The CDR3 bases are TGTGCCAGCAGCTGGTCCCGGACTAGCGGGAGTGTAAATGAGCAGTTCTTC.

The rearrangement uses TRBV25-1 and TRBJ2-1; 8 bases align to TRBD2. The CDR3 totals 12 residues. V trimming: 8 bases; J trimming: 8 bases; junction bases outside the gene matches: 5. Germline V gene sequence: CDR1 MGHDK, CDR2 SYGVNS. The chain's CDR3 is CASLAGGYEQFF. The CDR3 coding sequence is TGTGCCAGCCTAGCGGGTGGATATGAGCAGTTCTTC.

The genes are TRBV4-1 and TRBJ2-7; 7 nucleotides align to TRBD2. J lost 3 bases, V lost 0 bases, and 2 bases had no gene match. Germline-derived CDR1 and CDR2 are MGHRA and YSYEKL. The CDR3 consists of 14 residues. The CDR3 DNA reads as TGCGCCAGCAGCCAAGATAGCGGGTTCTACGAGCAGTACTTC. The encoded protein is CASSQDSGFYEQYF.

This clone was seen a single time. The rearrangement uses TRBV30 and TRBJ2-7, with 8 bases lining up with TRBD1. The germline CDR1 and CDR2 sequences are GTSNPN and SVGIG (reference sequence). The CDR3 has 14 amino acids. V lost 1 base, J lost 4 bases, and 6 bases stayed unmatched. The CDR3 sequence is CAWSGQGFRYEQYF. DNA for the CDR3: TGTGCCTGGAGTGGACAGGGGTTCCGATACGAGCAGTACTTC.

This clone was detected once. This chain links TRBV10-2 with TRBJ1-1; no reliable D call. From germline, CDR1 is WSHSY and CDR2 SAAADI. The CDR3 loop spans 13 amino acids. V gave up 2 bases and J gave up 7 bases, with 11 bases separating them. This CDR3 reads CASSEPGAIEAFF. In nucleotides, the CDR3 is TGCGCCAGCAGTGAGCCCGGAGCGATTGAAGCTTTCTTT.

This clone has a handful of counts. In the same sample, other DNA sequences code for this CDR3. The rearrangement uses TRBV2 and TRBJ2-5, with D hard to call. The CDR3 sequence is 11 residues long. Looked up from germline, CDR1 is SNHLY and CDR2 is FYNNEI. Trimming left V 8 bases short and J 3 bases short, with 7 bases between. Here the CDR3 DNA reads TGTGCCAGCGGTCGGGAAGAGACCCAGTACTTC. Translating it yields CASGREETQYF.

This clone was detected only once. This chain connects TRBV5-4 to TRBJ1-1; possible D gene TRBD1, 5 bases. V dropped 4 bases and J dropped 4 bases, with 14 bases sitting between them. In germline, CDR1 is SGHNT, CDR2 YYREEE (reference sequence). The CDR3 consists of 14 residues. CDR3 sequence reads: CASSPRVVVTEAFF. The CDR3 bases are TGTGCCAGCAGCCCCAGGGTAGTTGTCACTGAAGCTTTCTTT.

The chain has TRBV7-9 and TRBJ1-2; no firm D call. The CDR3 has 14 amino acids. Germline values: CDR1 SEHNR, CDR2 FQNEAQ (reference sequence). Trimming pared 6 bases from V and 7 bases from J, leaving 18 bases between. Here the CDR3 reads CASSPPVASGGYTF. The CDR3 nucleotides are TGTGCCAGCAGTCCCCCCGTGGCCAGCGGTGGCTACACCTTC.

CDR3 region: CASLINLATYEQYF. The DNA for the CDR3 is TGTGCCAGCTTGATAAACCTAGCAACCTACGAGCAGTACTTC. The chain uses TRBV6-5 and TRBJ2-7, with D possibly being TRBD2 (5 bases). This CDR3 spans 14 amino acids. From germline, CDR1 is MNHEY and CDR2 SVGAGI. Between the trimmed V and J ends, which lost 8 bases and 2 bases, there was a span of 16 bases.

This rearrangement joins TRBV9 to TRBJ1-2, with 11 bases matching TRBD1. V was pared by 4 bases and J by 6 bases, with 5 bases of the junction left unmatched. CDR3 length: 14 amino acids. CDR1 is SGDLS and CDR2 is YYNGEE in the germline V gene. CDR3 loop: CASSFGQGADGYTF. As DNA, the CDR3 is TGTGCCAGCAGCTTTGGACAGGGGGCAGATGGCTACACCTTC.

The rearrangement links TRBV7-2 to TRBJ1-2; TRBD1 matches at 7 bases. This CDR3 region has 13 residues. The V and J ends lost 6 bases and 7 bases, in that order; junction bases with no gene match: 8. Germline V gives CDR1 SGHTA, CDR2 FQGNSA. CDR3 DNA: TGTGCCAGCAGTTCGACAGGGATGACTGGCTACACCTTC. This sequence encodes CASSSTGMTGYTF.

This clone was seen only a few times. The chain joins TRBV6-5 to TRBJ1-1, with D perhaps TRBD1 (5 bases). From germline, CDR1 is MNHEY and CDR2 SVGAGI. The CDR3 is 15 amino acids. Between the trimmed V and J ends, which lost 6 bases and 3 bases, there was a span of 17 bases. CDR3 DNA sequence: TGTGCCAGCAGGCCACGAACTGGAGGGGACACTGAAGCTTTCTTT. Residues: CASRPRTGGDTEAFF.

The chain recombines TRBV25-1 with TRBJ2-2; D might be TRBD2 (5 bases). The CDR3 contains 16 residues. The V gene's germline CDR1 is MGHDK and CDR2 SYGVNS. Trimming stripped 3 bases from V and 3 bases from J, with 14 bases between. The CDR3: CASSDSPSSDTGELFF. CDR3 DNA sequence: TGTGCCAGCAGTGACTCCCCTAGCTCGGACACCGGGGAGCTGTTTTTT.

The chain recombines TRBV11-3 with TRBJ2-7; D possibly corresponds to TRBD1 (7 bases). CDR1 is SGHNT and CDR2 is YENEEA in the germline V gene. V was trimmed by 1 base and J by 2 bases, leaving 12 bases between them. CDR3 length: 15 amino acids. CDR3 residues: CASSLVPGGTYEQYF. The CDR3 bases are TGTGCCAGCAGCTTAGTACCAGGGGGGACCTACGAGCAGTACTTC.

CDR3 nucleotide sequence: TGTGCCTGGAAAGGACAGGGGGACGAAGCTTTCTTT. This sequence encodes CAWKGQGDEAFF. The chain has TRBV30 and TRBJ1-1; 10 nucleotides align to TRBD1. The germline CDR1 and CDR2 sequences are GTSNPN and SVGIG (reference sequence). Germline trimming cut 4 bases from V and 8 bases from J; bases unmatched to any gene: 4. The CDR3 has 12 residues.

The rearrangement joins TRBV5-1 to TRBJ1-1; D is ambiguous. Germline CDR1 is SGHRS and CDR2 is YFSETQ. This CDR3 is 16 amino acids long. Between the trimmed V and J ends, which lost 2 bases and 2 bases, there was a span of 16 bases. The CDR3 here is CASSFISQDRNTEAFF. As DNA, the CDR3 is TGCGCCAGCAGCTTTATTTCCCAGGATCGAAACACTGAAGCTTTCTTT.

The chain recombines TRBV15 with TRBJ1-6; 10 positions match TRBD1. Germline V gene data show CDR1 as LNHNV and CDR2 as YYDKDF (reference sequence). V was clipped by 6 bases and J by 11 bases; unmatched bases: 13. This CDR3 region has 16 residues. CDR3 amino acids: CATRTGQGLESTPLHF. DNA for the CDR3: TGTGCCACCAGGACGGGACAGGGGCTCGAGAGTACACCCCTCCACTTT.

This rearrangement joins TRBV29-1 to TRBJ1-1; the match to TRBD1 covers 7 bases. The germline V gene encodes CDR1 SQVTM and CDR2 ANQGSEA. Trimming cost V 4 bases and J 2 bases; bases outside gene matches: 10. The CDR3 is 15 residues long. The CDR3 DNA reads TGCAGCGTTGTCCCGGCAGGGGGACGAAACACTGAAGCTTTCTTT. Protein product: CSVVPAGGRNTEAFF.

The chain has TRBV13 and TRBJ2-5; perhaps TRBD2 as D (7 bases). From germline, CDR1 is PRHDT and CDR2 FYEKMQ (reference sequence). Trimming shortened V by 5 bases and J by 6 bases, and 25 bases separated the two germline ends. The CDR3 has 17 amino acids. CDR3: CASSPKGRDWGQKTQYF. CDR3 nucleotides: TGTGCCAGCAGCCCAAAGGGGAGGGACTGGGGGCAGAAGACCCAGTACTTC.

V usage is TRBV27 and J usage is TRBJ2-5, with a weak D call TRBD1 (6 bases). The CDR3 has 17 residues. CDR1 and CDR2 from the germline V gene are MNHEY and SMNVEV (reference sequence). Trimming removed 4 bases at V and 4 bases at J, with 22 bases between. The CDR3 nucleotides read TGTGCCAGCAGTTCCCCACAGGGATTCTATTCTGGAGAGACCCAGTACTTC. Translated, it gives CASSSPQGFYSGETQYF.

The V gene is TRBV30, the J gene TRBJ2-6; no clear D gene. V lost 7 bases to trimming and J lost 0 bases, with 13 bases between them. Germline V gene data show CDR1 as GTSNPN and CDR2 as SVGIG (reference sequence). The CDR3 covers 15 residues. Here the CDR3 reads CASSNGPSGANVLTF. CDR3 bases: TGTGCCTCGTCGAATGGCCCCTCTGGGGCCAACGTCCTGACTTTC.